This TCR beta chain was profiled in a study of vaccination and CD4 T cells after COVID-19. Study background: Overlapping peptides covering the spike proteins of SARS-CoV-2, HCoV-NL63, HCoV-OC43 and HCoV-229E were added to stimulate cells.

This CDR3 is 15 amino acids long. The germline V gene encodes CDR1 LNHDA and CDR2 SQIVND (reference sequence). The V and J ends lost 5 bases and 2 bases, in that order; junction bases with no gene match: 1. This clonotype has a handful of counts. Its antigen is not identified. Treatment meaning: roughly 11-day PBMC culture with coronavirus spike peptide pools or control peptides (ViraFEST assay). Wells contained 1.8 million or so PBMCs each, and these were cultured with roughly 11 IU/ml IL-2 and about 9 ug/ml peptide pools. Cultured CD4+ T-cell DNA underwent Oncomine TCR Beta short-read sequencing. MiXCR, applied by TCRdb to the PCR reads, yields one record per CDR3 protein. The data hold 9,500 to 15,000 distinct CDR3 sequences, with around 41% observed a single time.

The sample taken for sequencing was cultured CD4+ T cells from blood. The clonotype was recovered from a human donor with COVID-19. This rearrangement joins TRBV19 to TRBJ2-5; 14 bases fit TRBD2. The CDR3 bases are TGTGCCAGTAGTCGGACTAGCGGGGGGCAAGAGACCCAGTACTTC. It codes for CASSRTSGGQETQYF.